The TCR beta chain described here comes from a study of T cells in Graves' hyperthyroidism and ophthalmopathy. The TCR beta CDR3 regions underwent amplification using RNA transcripts as the source. Initially, a first-round RT-PCR of the TCR CDR3 employed the HTBI primer set. TCRdb reprocessed the multiplex PCR reads with MiXCR, giving one entry per CDR3 protein. The table shows more than 500,000 distinct CDR3 sequences, with roughly 15% occurring only once. The germline gives CDR1 MNHEY, CDR2 SMNVEV (reference sequence). Trimming cost V 3 bases and J 4 bases, with 10 bases left between them. The CDR3 runs 13 residues. Together with thyroid ultrasound, orbital computed tomography, serum thyroxine and TRAb, clinical symptoms were used for diagnoses.

The chain uses TRBV27 and TRBJ2-7; possible D gene TRBD2, 5 bases. This clonotype was obtained from a woman in her twenties or thirties with Graves' ophthalmopathy. Sequencing was carried out using blood. In DNA, the CDR3 is TGTGCCAGCAGTTTTTTTGAGGGTTACGAGCAGTACTTC. Its protein is CASSFFEGYEQYF.